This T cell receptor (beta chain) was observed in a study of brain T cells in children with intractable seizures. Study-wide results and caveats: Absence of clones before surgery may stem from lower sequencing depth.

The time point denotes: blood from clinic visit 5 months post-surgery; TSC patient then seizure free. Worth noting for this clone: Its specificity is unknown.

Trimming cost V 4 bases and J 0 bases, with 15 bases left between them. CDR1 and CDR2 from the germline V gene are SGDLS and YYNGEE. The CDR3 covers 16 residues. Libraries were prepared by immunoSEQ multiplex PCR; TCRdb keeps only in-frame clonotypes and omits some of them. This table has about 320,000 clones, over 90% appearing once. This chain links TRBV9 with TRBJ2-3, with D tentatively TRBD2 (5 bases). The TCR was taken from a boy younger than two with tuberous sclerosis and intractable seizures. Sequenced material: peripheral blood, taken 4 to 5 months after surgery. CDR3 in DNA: TGTGCCAGCAGCCTTAGGGTCGGGGTAAGCACAGATACGCAGTATTTT. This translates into CASSLRVGVSTDTQYF.